Listed here are 24 T cell receptor beta chains from one sample, sequenced in a study of T cell repertoires in cytomegalovirus infection. Each CDR3 protein is one row after TCRdb ran MiXCR on the reads. The sample lists more than 110,000 distinct CDR3 sequences; about 32% were seen once. These receptors' antigens are unknown. This material consisted of CD8+ T cells from cultured PBMCs, taken from culture after CMV antigen stimulation. Receptors originate from a human donor in good health (CMV status not recorded). Some clones in this sample may be carry-over from other donors' samples.

This clonotype was recorded many times. The chain employs TRBV7-2 and TRBJ2-1; no firm D call. CDR1 SGHTA and CDR2 FQGNSA come from the germline V gene. The CDR3 is made up of 13 amino acids. The V end lost 5 bases, the J end lost 2 bases, and 7 bases lay between the germline ends. CDR3 residues: CASSQDPYNEQFF. CDR3 nucleotide sequence: TGTGCCAGCAGCCAGGACCCCTACAATGAGCAGTTCTTC.

This clonotype was detected a few times. V gene TRBV19 combines with J gene TRBJ1-5; D might be TRBD1 (5 bases). Trimming cost V 9 bases and J 2 bases, with 17 bases left between them. Germline V gives CDR1 LNHDA, CDR2 SQIVND (reference sequence). CDR3 length equals 15 residues. The CDR3 DNA reads as TGTGCCAGCGACCCGGGGGGTCGTGGCAATCAGCCCCAGCATTTT. Its translation: CASDPGGRGNQPQHF. The full variable domain, with the rest looked up from reference TRBV19 and TRBJ1-5, is DGGITQSPKYLFRKEGQNVTLSCEQNLNHDAMYWYRQDPGQGLRLIYYSQIVNDFQKGDIAEGYSVSREKKESFPLTVTSAQKNPTAFYLCASDPGGRGNQPQHFGDGTRLSIL.

This clonotype was recorded a few times. The chain has TRBV28 and TRBJ1-6, with a weak D call TRBD1 (5 bases). The CDR3 covers 15 residues. Germline V gene lookup returns CDR1 MDHEN and CDR2 SYDVKM. V lost 5 bases and J 1 base, leaving 9 bases between the germline ends. The DNA of the CDR3 is TGTGCCAGCAGTCGACAGCTTTCCTATAATTCACCCCTCCACTTT. This encodes CASSRQLSYNSPLHF.

This clonotype turned up a few times. The chain uses TRBV20-1 and TRBJ1-3, with D perhaps TRBD1 (5 bases). Germline lookup yields CDR1 DFQATT and CDR2 SNEGSKA (reference sequence). The CDR3 is 14 residues long. The V and J ends lost 6 bases and 5 bases respectively, with 17 bases between them. The CDR3 sequence is CSAKDGGGRNTIYF. CDR3 bases: TGCAGTGCCAAGGACGGGGGTGGAAGAAACACCATATATTTT.

A few counts support this clonotype. This chain uses TRBV7-6 with TRBJ2-1; 13 nucleotides align to TRBD2. From germline, CDR1 is SGHVS and CDR2 FNYEAQ. The CDR3 loop spans 16 amino acids. Unmatched junction bases numbered 3, after V lost 5 bases and J lost 2 bases. Here the CDR3 DNA reads TGTGCCAGCAGCGCTACTAGCGGGGGGGCCTACAATGAGCAGTTCTTC. Translation: CASSATSGGAYNEQFF.

This clonotype was seen only a few times. This chain connects TRBV6-8 to TRBJ2-2; 10 bases align to TRBD1. Germline values: CDR1 MNHGY, CDR2 SAAAGT. The CDR3 covers 15 residues. The V segment lost 8 bases and the J segment 4 bases; nucleotides outside the gene matches: 7. In DNA form, the CDR3 reads TGTGCCAGCTTTGTGGGACAGGGGAGCACCGGGGAGCTGTTTTTT. Its protein product is CASFVGQGSTGELFF.

This clonotype was picked up a small number of times. The chain combines TRBV11-2 with TRBJ2-1; D remains ambiguous. Germline V CDR1 and CDR2: SGHAT, FQNNGV. The CDR3 contains 15 residues. Trimming took 4 bases from V and 4 from J, leaving 14 bases between them. The DNA for the CDR3 is TGTGCCAGCAGCTCACCGGGCCAAAAATACAATGAGCAGTTCTTC. Protein product: CASSSPGQKYNEQFF.

The J gene is TRBJ2-1, the V gene TRBV4-1; D might be TRBD2 (6 bases). This CDR3 spans 18 amino acids. Germline CDR1 MGHRA, CDR2 YSYEKL. Trimming took off 0 bases at V and 4 bases at J, with 19 bases between the two ends. The CDR3 spells CASSQDMAGRHTYNEQFF. The CDR3 nucleotides read TGCGCCAGCAGCCAAGATATGGCGGGACGCCATACATACAATGAGCAGTTCTTC.

This clonotype showed up just a few times. V and J are TRBV19 and TRBJ1-5; tentative D call: TRBD1 (5 bases). The germline V and J ends were trimmed by 11 bases and 4 bases, with 15 bases remaining between them. CDR1 is LNHDA, CDR2 SQIVND, per germline (reference sequence). CDR3 size: 13 residues. The DNA of the CDR3 is TGTGCCTCTGACTACGGGGGGAATCAGCCCCAGCATTTT. Translated: CASDYGGNQPQHF.

This clonotype was found a few times. The rearrangement joins TRBV27 to TRBJ2-7; TRBD1 agrees at 9 bases. From germline, CDR1 is MNHEY and CDR2 SMNVEV (reference sequence). Trimming at V came to 3 bases and at J to 2 bases, leaving 2 bases not matched to a gene. This CDR3 contains 14 residues. The CDR3 nucleotides read TGTGCCAGCAGTTTGGACAGGGGAGCCTACGAGCAGTACTTC. Translation: CASSLDRGAYEQYF.

This clonotype showed up just a few times. The chain couples TRBV12-3 or TRBV12-4 to TRBJ1-5; D remains ambiguous. This CDR3 spans 14 amino acids. Between the trimmed V and J ends, which lost 1 base and 1 base, there was a span of 5 bases. The chain's CDR3 is CASSLGVSNQPQHF. CDR3 DNA: TGTGCCAGCAGTTTAGGGGTCAGCAATCAGCCCCAGCATTTT.

This chain connects TRBV4-1 to TRBJ1-2; unclear D gene. This CDR3 is built from 16 residues. The ends were cut back, 1 base at V and 5 bases at J, with 17 bases in the middle. Germline V lookup: CDR1 MGHRA, CDR2 YSYEKL. DNA for the CDR3: TGCGCCAGCAGCCAAGTCCTAAGAGTTTCGACTTATGGCTACACCTTC. It specifies CASSQVLRVSTYGYTF.

The chain employs TRBV11-2 and TRBJ2-7; D not certain. V lost 2 bases to trimming and J lost 4 bases, with 6 bases between them. CDR1 SGHAT and CDR2 FQNNGV come from the germline V gene. CDR3 length: 12 residues. For the CDR3, the DNA is TGTGCCAGCAGCTTATTTCAGTACGAGCAGTACTTC. Translating gives CASSLFQYEQYF.

This sequence joins TRBV6-5 and TRBJ1-1; a possible D gene is TRBD1 (5 bases). Germline values: CDR1 MNHEY, CDR2 SVGAGI. Trimming cost V 5 bases and J 8 bases, with 15 bases left between them. The CDR3 consists of 13 residues. CDR3 sequence: CASSPSRGWEAFF. The CDR3 nucleotides are TGTGCCAGCAGTCCGTCCCGGGGGTGGGAAGCTTTCTTT.

The chain employs TRBV12-3 or TRBV12-4 and TRBJ1-5; 8 nucleotides line up with TRBD1. This CDR3 contains 14 residues. J lost 5 bases, V lost 4 bases, and 4 bases had no gene match. CDR3: CASSWTGSDQPQHF. The CDR3 region has the DNA TGTGCCAGCAGTTGGACAGGGAGCGATCAGCCCCAGCATTTT.

In the case of this clonotype: One base away lies a much larger clone, so this may be a sequencing read error. The gene calls are TRBV4-2 and TRBJ2-7; either TRBD1 or TRBD2 may supply D (5 bases each). From germline, CDR1 is LGHNA and CDR2 YNFKEQ. The CDR3 totals 14 residues. This CDR3 is CASGQERGSYEQYF. The CDR3 bases are TGTGCCAGCGGCCAAGAGAGGGGCTCCTACGAGCAGTACTTC.

This chain links TRBV6-6 with TRBJ1-2; D perhaps matches TRBD1 (5 bases). This CDR3 region has 12 residues. Germline CDR1 is MNHNY and CDR2 is SVGAGI (reference sequence). V was cut by 11 bases and J by 4 bases, with 14 bases left in between. The CDR3 DNA reads TGTGCCGTGGAGGGGATAACCTATGGCTACACCTTC. Protein product: CAVEGITYGYTF.

This clonotype has ten or more counts. The chain combines TRBV7-8 with TRBJ2-5; a possible D gene is TRBD2 (6 bases). The ends were cut back, 5 bases at V and 1 base at J, with 20 bases in the middle. Germline values: CDR1 SGHVS, CDR2 FQNEAQ. The CDR3 is 17 residues long. The CDR3 protein is CASSPPRPGLTQETQYF. CDR3 in DNA: TGTGCCAGCAGCCCCCCCCGCCCGGGACTGACCCAAGAGACCCAGTACTTC.

This chain connects TRBV12-3 or TRBV12-4 to TRBJ2-1, with unresolved D. Trimming shortened V by 3 bases and J by 4 bases, and 10 bases separated the two germline ends. The CDR3 is 14 residues long. CDR3 DNA: TGTGCCAGCAGTTTCGGCGGCCTTTACAATGAGCAGTTCTTC. Residues: CASSFGGLYNEQFF.

This clonotype was seen just once. The V call is TRBV5-4, the J call TRBJ1-4; 7 positions match TRBD1. This CDR3 has 15 residues. CDR1 is SGHNT, CDR2 YYREEE, per germline (reference sequence). V was pared by 4 bases and J by 10 bases, with 13 bases of the junction left unmatched. CDR3 nucleotides: TGTGCCAGCAGCACCTGGACAGGCAACGACGGAAAACTGTTTTTT. Protein: CASSTWTGNDGKLFF.

The chain has TRBV27 and TRBJ1-6, with 9 bases lining up with TRBD1. Trimming took 4 bases from V and 9 from J; bases not matched to a gene: 7. The CDR3 has 15 amino acids. Germline V CDR1 and CDR2: MNHEY, SMNVEV (reference sequence). CDR3 protein: CASSYFRDRVSPLHF. CDR3 DNA sequence: TGTGCCAGCAGTTACTTCCGGGACAGGGTTTCACCCCTCCACTTT.

This clonotype was recorded a few times. The genes are TRBV19 and TRBJ1-1; D is unresolved. Deletions cut 3 bases from V and 3 bases from J, with 5 bases between. Germline assignment: CDR1 LNHDA and CDR2 SQIVND (reference sequence). The CDR3 is 12 amino acids. The DNA of the CDR3 is TGTGCCAGTAGTATCGGGCACACTGAAGCTTTCTTT. Translation: CASSIGHTEAFF.

This clonotype was detected only a few times. The chain combines TRBV7-6 with TRBJ1-2; D is possibly TRBD1 (5 bases). Germline CDR1 and CDR2: SGHVS and FNYEAQ. Trimming removed 5 bases from V and 4 bases from J, with 8 bases in between. The CDR3 sequence is 12 residues long. This CDR3 is CASSQDSYGYTF. DNA of the CDR3: TGTGCCAGCAGCCAAGACAGCTATGGCTACACCTTC. The full variable domain, its missing parts supplied by reference TRBV7-6 and TRBJ1-2, is GAGVSQSPRYKVTKRGQDVALRCDPISGHVSLYWYRQALGQGPEFLTYFNYEAQQDKSGLPNDRFSAERPEGSISTLTIQRTEQRDSAMYRCASSQDSYGYTFGSGTRLTVV.

This clonotype was recorded a few times. The chain has TRBV2 and TRBJ2-7; 8 nucleotides agree with TRBD1. This CDR3 is built from 14 residues. CDR1 is SNHLY, CDR2 FYNNEI, per germline. The V segment lost 7 bases and the J segment 0 bases; nucleotides outside the gene matches: 5. CDR3 sequence reads: CASTFGTGSYEQYF. The DNA of the CDR3 is TGTGCCAGCACCTTCGGGACAGGCTCCTACGAGCAGTACTTC. The entire variable domain, with the rest obtained from reference TRBV2 and TRBJ2-7, is as follows: EPEVTQTPSHQVTQMGQEVILRCVPISNHLYFYWYRQILGQKVEFLVSFYNNEISEKSEIFDDQFSVERPDGSNFTLKIRSTKLEDSAMYFCASTFGTGSYEQYFGPGTRLTVT.